Listed below are T cell receptor beta chains from one sample, sequenced in a study of blood T cell repertoires in COVID-19. Profiling relied on immunoSEQ multiplex PCR, and the TCRdb table lists in-frame clones only, not all of them. The data hold almost 300,000 clones, with around 92% observed a single time. Source material: peripheral blood. The receptors were sampled from a woman in her 30s with COVID-19, enrolled during active disease. Both conserved end residues are part of each CDR3. A D gene is named only where the DNA matches it firmly. Expanded clones are given a class, and other clones once, few, many or no size at all.

j_gene: TRBJ1-1; v_gene: TRBV6-4; abundance: -; d_gene: -; CDR3aa: CASSVRQGFPEAFF; CDR3nt: TGTGCCAGCAGTGTGAGGCAGGGGTTCCCTGAAGCTTTCTTT
j_gene: TRBJ1-1; v_gene: TRBV5-1; abundance: -; d_gene: -; CDR3aa: CASSFLRGTEAFF; CDR3nt: TGCGCCAGCAGCTTTCTTCGGGGCACTGAAGCTTTCTTT
j_gene: TRBJ1-2; v_gene: TRBV18; abundance: -; d_gene: -; CDR3aa: CASSPAGGFYGYTF; CDR3nt: TGTGCCAGCTCCCCCGCGGGGGGCTTCTATGGCTACACCTTC
j_gene: TRBJ2-7; v_gene: TRBV27; abundance: -; d_gene: -; CDR3aa: CASSSGPPYEQYF; CDR3nt: TGTGCCAGCAGTTCAGGTCCTCCCTACGAGCAGTACTTC
j_gene: TRBJ2-2; v_gene: TRBV5-1; abundance: once; d_gene: -; CDR3aa: CASSSGGAPGELFF; CDR3nt: TGCGCCAGCAGCTCTGGGGGGGCCCCCGGGGAGCTGTTTTTT
j_gene: TRBJ1-5; v_gene: TRBV19; abundance: -; d_gene: -; CDR3aa: CASKNAGYQPQHF; CDR3nt: TGTGCCAGTAAGAACGCAGGGTATCAGCCCCAGCATTTT
j_gene: TRBJ2-1; v_gene: TRBV6-5; abundance: -; d_gene: TRBD1; CDR3aa: CASSSDRGSYNEQFF; CDR3nt: TGTGCCAGCAGTTCCGACAGGGGGTCCTACAATGAGCAGTTCTTC
j_gene: TRBJ2-7; v_gene: TRBV6-6; abundance: medium-sized; d_gene: TRBD1; CDR3aa: CASSYDRAHEQYF; CDR3nt: TGTGCCAGCAGTTACGACAGGGCTCACGAGCAGTACTTC
j_gene: TRBJ1-5; v_gene: TRBV6-6; abundance: -; d_gene: -; CDR3aa: CASSAQGNQPQHF; CDR3nt: TGTGCCAGCAGCGCGCAGGGTAATCAGCCCCAGCATTTT
j_gene: TRBJ1-5; v_gene: TRBV6-5; abundance: -; d_gene: -; CDR3aa: CASRNRDSGQPQHF; CDR3nt: TGTGCCAGCAGAAACAGGGATTCGGGTCAGCCCCAGCATTTT
j_gene: TRBJ2-1; v_gene: TRBV4-2; abundance: -; d_gene: TRBD2; CDR3aa: CASRSPGGGAYNEQFF; CDR3nt: TGTGCCAGCAGGTCGCCAGGCGGGGGGGCATACAATGAGCAGTTCTTC
j_gene: TRBJ2-7; v_gene: TRBV4-1; abundance: few; d_gene: -; CDR3aa: CASSQDRLAHEQYF; CDR3nt: TGCGCCAGCAGCCAAGATCGTCTAGCGCACGAGCAGTACTTC
j_gene: TRBJ2-2; v_gene: TRBV5-8; abundance: -; d_gene: -; CDR3aa: CASSLKGAGELFF; CDR3nt: TGTGCCAGCAGCTTGAAGGGGGCCGGGGAGCTGTTTTTT
j_gene: TRBJ2-7; v_gene: TRBV5-6; abundance: -; d_gene: -; CDR3aa: CASSYGQTYEQYF; CDR3nt: TGTGCCAGCAGTTACGGACAGACCTACGAGCAGTACTTC
j_gene: TRBJ2-1; v_gene: TRBV24-1; abundance: few; d_gene: -; CDR3aa: CATSYQSSNYNEQFF; CDR3nt: TGTGCCACCAGCTATCAATCATCCAACTACAATGAGCAGTTCTTC
j_gene: TRBJ2-1; v_gene: TRBV19; abundance: -; d_gene: -; CDR3aa: CASSLQSSYNEQFF; CDR3nt: TGTGCCAGTAGTTTACAGAGCTCCTACAATGAGCAGTTCTTC
j_gene: TRBJ2-3; v_gene: TRBV28; abundance: -; d_gene: -; CDR3aa: CASSRDTEYTDTQYF; CDR3nt: TGTGCCAGCAGTCGGGACACGGAATACACAGATACGCAGTATTTT
j_gene: TRBJ1-1; v_gene: TRBV4-1; abundance: -; d_gene: -; CDR3aa: CASSQDSPEAFF; CDR3nt: TGCGCCAGCAGCCAAGATAGTCCTGAAGCTTTCTTT
j_gene: TRBJ1-1; v_gene: TRBV6-4; abundance: -; d_gene: -; CDR3aa: CASSDGGAEAFF; CDR3nt: TGTGCCAGCAGTGACGGGGGCGCTGAAGCTTTCTTT
j_gene: TRBJ1-2; v_gene: TRBV2; abundance: -; d_gene: -; CDR3aa: CASLPSGGAGGYTF; CDR3nt: TGTGCCAGTCTCCCCTCGGGGGGGGCTGGTGGCTACACCTTC
j_gene: TRBJ1-1; v_gene: TRBV5-1; abundance: -; d_gene: -; CDR3aa: CASSAGHLNTEAFF; CDR3nt: TGCGCCAGCAGCGCTGGACATTTGAACACTGAAGCTTTCTTT
j_gene: TRBJ2-1; v_gene: TRBV5-1; abundance: -; d_gene: TRBD2; CDR3aa: CASSLALTSGGFNEQFF; CDR3nt: TGCGCCAGCAGCTTGGCTTTGACTAGCGGGGGGTTTAATGAGCAGTTCTTC
j_gene: TRBJ1-3; v_gene: TRBV6-1; abundance: -; d_gene: -; CDR3aa: CASSEVGGRNTIYF; CDR3nt: TGTGCCAGCAGTGAAGTAGGGGGAAGAAACACCATATATTTT
j_gene: TRBJ2-2; v_gene: TRBV7-9; abundance: -; d_gene: TRBD2; CDR3aa: CASSLGQGGTGELFF; CDR3nt: TGTGCCAGCAGCTTAGGCCAGGGAGGGACCGGGGAGCTGTTTTTT
j_gene: TRBJ1-1; v_gene: TRBV3-1/TRBV3-2; abundance: -; d_gene: TRBD1; CDR3aa: CASSQDLPGQGFWDTEAFF; CDR3nt: TGTGCCAGCAGCCAAGATCTCCCGGGACAGGGTTTTTGGGACACTGAAGCTTTCTTT
j_gene: TRBJ2-1; v_gene: TRBV4-1; abundance: once; d_gene: -; CDR3aa: CASSQDYADSLYNEQFF; CDR3nt: TGCGCCAGCAGCCAAGATTATGCGGACAGTCTCTACAATGAGCAGTTCTTC
j_gene: TRBJ2-7; v_gene: TRBV5-1; abundance: -; d_gene: -; CDR3aa: CASSALSSATSYEQYF; CDR3nt: TGCGCCAGCAGCGCTCTCTCGAGCGCAACTTCCTACGAGCAGTACTTC
j_gene: TRBJ1-2; v_gene: TRBV24-1; abundance: few; d_gene: -; CDR3aa: CATSDPSGGTRNDGYTF; CDR3nt: TGTGCCACCAGTGATCCCTCGGGTGGGACTCGCAACGATGGCTACACCTTC
j_gene: TRBJ2-1; v_gene: TRBV15; abundance: -; d_gene: -; CDR3aa: CATSRDSLSYNEQFF; CDR3nt: TGTGCCACCAGCAGAGACAGTCTCTCCTACAATGAGCAGTTCTTC
j_gene: TRBJ1-2; v_gene: TRBV23-1; abundance: -; d_gene: TRBD1; CDR3aa: CASSAPGQSYGYTF; CDR3nt: TGCGCCAGCAGTGCCCCGGGACAGAGCTATGGCTACACCTTC
j_gene: TRBJ1-2; v_gene: TRBV3-1/TRBV3-2; abundance: -; d_gene: -; CDR3aa: CASSQDGGAVYGYTF; CDR3nt: TGTGCCAGCAGCCAAGATGGGGGGGCGGTTTATGGCTACACCTTC
j_gene: TRBJ1-1; v_gene: TRBV6-1; abundance: -; d_gene: -; CDR3aa: CASSAQGAVQWTEAFF; CDR3nt: TGTGCCAGCAGTGCACAGGGCGCAGTTCAGTGGACTGAAGCTTTCTTT
j_gene: TRBJ1-2; v_gene: TRBV28; abundance: -; d_gene: -; CDR3aa: CASSLSGGGYTF; CDR3nt: TGTGCCAGCAGTTTGAGCGGAGGAGGCTACACCTTC
j_gene: TRBJ1-2; v_gene: TRBV6-5; abundance: -; d_gene: TRBD1; CDR3aa: CASMDRAAFDYGYTF; CDR3nt: TGTGCCAGTATGGACAGGGCCGCTTTTGACTATGGCTACACCTTC
j_gene: TRBJ1-1; v_gene: TRBV23-1; abundance: few; d_gene: -; CDR3aa: CASRPPRHHGEAFF; CDR3nt: TGCGCCAGCAGACCCCCCCGACACCACGGTGAAGCTTTCTTT
j_gene: TRBJ2-5; v_gene: TRBV11-2; abundance: -; d_gene: -; CDR3aa: CASSLSARDSETQYF; CDR3nt: TGTGCCAGCAGCTTAAGTGCGAGGGATTCGGAGACCCAGTACTTC
j_gene: TRBJ2-7; v_gene: TRBV27; abundance: -; d_gene: TRBD1; CDR3aa: CASSYYRQGGSNEQYF; CDR3nt: TGTGCCAGCAGTTATTATCGACAGGGGGGTTCCAACGAGCAGTACTTC
j_gene: TRBJ2-7; v_gene: TRBV9; abundance: few; d_gene: -; CDR3aa: CASSVAHNGVHEQYF; CDR3nt: TGTGCCAGCAGCGTAGCTCATAACGGGGTCCACGAGCAGTACTTC
j_gene: TRBJ2-7; v_gene: TRBV30; abundance: -; d_gene: -; CDR3aa: CAWAYEGTLDEQYF; CDR3nt: TGTGCCTGGGCGTATGAGGGGACTTTGGACGAGCAGTACTTC
j_gene: TRBJ2-5; v_gene: TRBV19; abundance: -; d_gene: TRBD2; CDR3aa: CASSLGTSPETQYF; CDR3nt: TGTGCCAGTAGTCTGGGGACTAGTCCGGAGACCCAGTACTTC
j_gene: TRBJ1-3; v_gene: TRBV5-4; abundance: few; d_gene: -; CDR3aa: CASSTPGDLIYF; CDR3nt: TGTGCCAGCAGCACCCCTGGGGACTTAATATATTTT
j_gene: TRBJ2-3; v_gene: TRBV19; abundance: -; d_gene: -; CDR3aa: CASSMWAADTQYF; CDR3nt: TGTGCCAGTAGTATGTGGGCCGCAGATACGCAGTATTTT
j_gene: TRBJ1-1; v_gene: TRBV3-1/TRBV3-2; abundance: -; d_gene: -; CDR3aa: CASSQDVTGSNTEAFF; CDR3nt: TGTGCCAGCAGCCAAGACGTCACAGGGTCGAACACTGAAGCTTTCTTT
j_gene: TRBJ1-2; v_gene: TRBV20-1; abundance: -; d_gene: -; CDR3aa: CSASALVGGRYTF; CDR3nt: TGCAGTGCTAGTGCTCTGGTCGGGGGTCGCTACACCTTC